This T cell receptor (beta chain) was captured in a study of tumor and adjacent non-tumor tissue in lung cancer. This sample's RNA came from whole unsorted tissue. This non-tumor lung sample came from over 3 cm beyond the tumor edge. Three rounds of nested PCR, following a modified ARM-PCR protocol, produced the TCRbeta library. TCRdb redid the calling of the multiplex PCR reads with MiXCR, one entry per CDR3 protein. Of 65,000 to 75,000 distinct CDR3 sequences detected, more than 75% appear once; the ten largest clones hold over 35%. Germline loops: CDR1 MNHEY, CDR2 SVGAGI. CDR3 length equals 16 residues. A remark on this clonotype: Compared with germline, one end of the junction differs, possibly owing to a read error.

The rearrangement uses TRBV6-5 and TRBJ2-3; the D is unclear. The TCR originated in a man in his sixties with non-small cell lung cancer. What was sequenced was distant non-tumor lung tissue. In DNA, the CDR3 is TGTGCCAGCAATTACGGTCGAAGGATTAGTACAGATACGCAGTATTTT. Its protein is CASNYGRRISTDTQYF.